This TCR beta chain derives from a study of blood T cell repertoires in COVID-19. Study at large: Collection of acute and convalescent COVID-19 samples took place in the United States, Italy and Spain. T cells, B-cell-depleted T cells, or PBMCs provided the cDNA or gDNA that served as material.

CDR3 length equals 17 residues. The germline V gene has CDR1 LGHNA and CDR2 YNFKEQ. Germline trimming cut 0 bases from V and 6 bases from J; bases unmatched to any gene: 14. Clones were read by immunoSEQ multiplex PCR, and TCRdb kept only the in-frame ones, dropping some. The table lists 360,000 or so clones, almost 90% of them singletons. This chain connects TRBV4-2 to TRBJ2-7; 7 nucleotides align to TRBD2. This clonotype was obtained from a young woman who had been exposed to COVID-19. Input material: PBMCs or T cells enriched from blood (not recorded which). The CDR3 spells CASSQDRRTRRSGEQYF. The CDR3 coding sequence is TGTGCCAGCAGCCAAGATAGGCGGACTAGGAGGTCTGGCGAGCAGTACTTC.